This passage covers 22 T cell receptor beta chains from one sample sequenced in a study of blood T cell repertoires in COVID-19. Assay: immunoSEQ multiplex PCR; the TCRdb copy retains only in-frame clones and omits some. Here the sample spans around 81,000 clones, 82% being singletons. The sequenced sample was peripheral blood. These TCRs come from a human donor in a cohort sampled during active COVID-19.

The chain is built from TRBV11-1 and TRBJ2-5, with TRBD1 identical over 9 bases. CDR3 length: 14 residues. Germline loops: CDR1 SGHAT, CDR2 FQDESV (reference sequence). The V segment lost 5 bases and the J segment 3 bases; nucleotides outside the gene matches: 4. The CDR3 spells CASSARDREETQYF. The CDR3 DNA follows: TGTGCCAGCAGCGCCCGGGACAGGGAAGAGACCCAGTACTTC.

The rearrangement uses TRBV19 and TRBJ2-7; 7 bases fit TRBD1. The CDR3 runs to 15 residues. V gave up 2 bases and J gave up 5 bases; unmatched junction bases: 9. Looked up from germline, CDR1 is LNHDA and CDR2 is SQIVND (reference sequence). The CDR3 sequence: CASSISAWTGDEQYF. CDR3 sequence (DNA): TGTGCCAGTAGTATATCTGCGTGGACAGGAGACGAGCAGTACTTC.

The gene calls are TRBV21-1 and TRBJ1-3; the D call of TRBD1 is as the table states it, not checked on the DNA. TRBV21-1 is flagged as a pseudogene. The CDR3 contains 14 residues. In DNA form, the CDR3 reads TGTGCCAGCATCGACAGACGGTGTGAGTACACCATATATTTT. This translates into CASIDRRCEYTIYF.

The chain has TRBV10-2 and TRBJ1-1; D not certain. V gave up 10 bases and J gave up 1 base, with 13 bases separating them. The CDR3 runs to 13 residues. The germline V gene encodes CDR1 WSHSY and CDR2 SAAADI. CDR3 in DNA: TGCGCCACGAAACAGCTTTCGAACACTGAAGCTTTCTTT. Amino acids: CATKQLSNTEAFF.

The chain joins TRBV12-3 or TRBV12-4 to TRBJ1-2, with D uncertain. This CDR3 is 13 amino acids long. Trimming cost V 5 bases and J 4 bases, with 11 bases left between them. DNA for the CDR3: TGTGCCAGCAGTACCAGTAGGAGCTATGGCTACACCTTC. Its protein is CASSTSRSYGYTF.

This clone was seen only a few times. The chain joins TRBV2 to TRBJ1-1; D unclear. Germline V gene sequence: CDR1 SNHLY, CDR2 FYNNEI. V was clipped by 4 bases and J by 4 bases, with 13 bases between them. The CDR3 sequence is 14 residues long. The DNA for the CDR3 is TGTGCCAGCAGTGCCCGGGGAGGGAGCACTGAAGCTTTCTTT. Translated: CASSARGGSTEAFF. Using reference TRBV2 and TRBJ1-1 for the parts outside the CDR3, the full variable domain is EPEVTQTPSHQVTQMGQEVILRCVPISNHLYFYWYRQILGQKVEFLVSFYNNEISEKSEIFDDQFSVERPDGSNFTLKIRSTKLEDSAMYFCASSARGGSTEAFFGQGTRLTVV.

This chain joins TRBV7-3 and TRBJ2-2; D perhaps matches TRBD2 (7 bases). Trimming took off 5 bases at V and 0 bases at J, with 16 bases between the two ends. Looked up from germline, CDR1 is SGHTA and CDR2 is FQGTGA. The CDR3 length is 17 residues. This CDR3 is CASSAVGGPPNTGELFF. The CDR3 region has the DNA TGTGCCAGCAGCGCGGTCGGGGGGCCTCCGAACACCGGGGAGCTGTTTTTT.

The CDR3 loop reads CASSPQGATNEKLFF. For the CDR3, the DNA is TGCGCCAGCAGCCCCCAGGGTGCAACTAATGAAAAACTGTTTTTT. The V call is TRBV4-1, the J call TRBJ1-4, with a weak D call TRBD1 (5 bases). Trimming cost V 4 bases and J 0 bases, with 9 bases left between them. Germline V gene lookup returns CDR1 MGHRA and CDR2 YSYEKL. This CDR3 has 15 residues.

The CDR3 here is CASSLGQNTEAFF. In nucleotides, the CDR3 is TGTGCCAGCAGCTTGGGACAGAACACTGAAGCTTTCTTT. J is TRBJ1-1 and V is TRBV11-2; D perhaps matches TRBD1 (6 bases). The CDR3 is 13 residues long. V lost 3 bases and J lost 1, with 6 bases in between. CDR1 SGHAT and CDR2 FQNNGV come from the germline V gene.

The chain joins TRBV6-1 to TRBJ1-2; TRBD1 agrees at 7 bases. This CDR3 has 16 amino acids. Germline lookup yields CDR1 MNHNS and CDR2 SASEGT. V was pared by 1 base and J by 2 bases, with 7 bases of the junction left unmatched. CDR3 nucleotide sequence: TGTGCCAGCAGTGAAGGGGCAGGGGGAAACAACTATGGCTACACCTTC. It is translated as CASSEGAGGNNYGYTF.

This chain joins TRBV6-5 and TRBJ2-1, with TRBD2 as a possible D gene (6 bases). Trimming shortened V by 9 bases and J by 4 bases, and 13 bases separated the two germline ends. The germline gives CDR1 MNHEY, CDR2 SVGAGI. The CDR3 is 13 amino acids. The CDR3 loop is CASGGLEYNEQFF. CDR3 in DNA: TGTGCCAGTGGGGGACTTGAATACAATGAGCAGTTCTTC.

J is TRBJ1-2 and V is TRBV7-2; 9 bases fit TRBD1. The CDR3 is 14 amino acids. Germline CDR1 reads SGHTA; CDR2 reads FQGNSA. V was clipped by 1 base and J by 5 bases; unmatched bases: 2. CDR3 bases: TGTGCCAGCAGCTTAGATGGACAGGGGTATGGCTACACCTTC. As protein: CASSLDGQGYGYTF.

The chain carries TRBV19 and TRBJ2-6; D perhaps matches TRBD1 (6 bases). Germline V gives CDR1 LNHDA, CDR2 SQIVND (reference sequence). This CDR3 spans 16 amino acids. Between the trimmed V and J ends, which lost 5 bases and 0 bases, there was a span of 11 bases. CDR3 sequence reads: CASSPDRSSGANVLTF. The CDR3 DNA sequence: TGTGCCAGTAGTCCCGACAGGAGCTCTGGGGCCAACGTCCTGACTTTC.

Regarding this clone: In the same sample, other DNA sequences code for this CDR3. V gene TRBV5-5 combines with J gene TRBJ2-5, with D unresolved. Germline CDR1 SGHKS, CDR2 YYEKEE (reference sequence). The CDR3 length is 13 residues. Trimming cost V 0 bases and J 3 bases, with 6 bases left between them. Here the CDR3 reads CASSLGGEETQYF. The CDR3 DNA reads as TGTGCCAGCAGCTTGGGCGGAGAAGAGACCCAGTACTTC.

The chain employs TRBV6-1 and TRBJ1-6; the match to TRBD1 covers 7 bases. CDR1 is MNHNS, CDR2 SASEGT, per germline. The V segment lost 2 bases and the J segment 10 bases; nucleotides outside the gene matches: 11. The CDR3 length is 16 residues. Here the CDR3 reads CASSELAGQSGSPLHF. DNA of the CDR3: TGTGCCAGCAGTGAACTCGCGGGACAGAGTGGGTCACCCCTCCACTTT.

V and J are TRBV6-2 or TRBV6-3 and TRBJ1-5; D not resolved. Germline V gene sequence: CDR1 MNHEY, CDR2 SVGEGT. V was pared by 6 bases and J by 4 bases, with 16 bases between. This CDR3 comprises 15 residues. CDR3 loop: CASSSVTRGNQPQHF. CDR3 bases: TGTGCCAGCAGCTCCGTGACGAGAGGTAATCAGCCCCAGCATTTT.

The chain recombines TRBV2 with TRBJ2-2; 10 nucleotides agree with TRBD2. Germline trimming cut 6 bases from V and 5 bases from J; bases unmatched to any gene: 6. The CDR3 covers 15 residues. Germline V lookup: CDR1 SNHLY, CDR2 FYNNEI. This CDR3 is CASRGSSGGTGELFF. The CDR3 DNA reads TGTGCCAGCAGGGGCTCTAGCGGGGGAACCGGGGAGCTGTTTTTT.

The V and J genes are TRBV4-2 and TRBJ1-4; D is ambiguous. Looked up from germline, CDR1 is LGHNA and CDR2 is YNFKEQ. Trimming left V 3 bases short and J 5 bases short, with 10 bases between. CDR3 length equals 14 residues. The CDR3 protein is CASSHPGVNEKLFF. The CDR3 DNA reads as TGTGCCAGCAGCCATCCGGGTGTAAATGAAAAACTGTTTTTT.

CDR3 in amino acids: CASRPPGQGIAGANVLTF. The DNA of the CDR3 is TGTGCCAGCAGGCCGCCGGGACAGGGGATTGCTGGGGCCAACGTCCTGACTTTC. The gene calls are TRBV7-9 and TRBJ2-6; 10 bases map to TRBD1. The CDR3 has 18 residues. The trim removed 6 bases at V and 2 bases at J, leaving 10 bases unmatched. From germline, CDR1 is SEHNR and CDR2 FQNEAQ (reference sequence).

This chain connects TRBV5-8 to TRBJ1-6; tentatively, D is TRBD1 (5 bases). There are 16 residues in the CDR3. Trimming stripped 3 bases from V and 7 bases from J, with 17 bases between. The germline V gene encodes CDR1 SGHTS and CDR2 YDEGEE. CDR3 bases: TGTGCCAGCAGCTCCACAACGGGGGTAGGGAATTCACCCCTCCACTTT. Translation: CASSSTTGVGNSPLHF.

J is TRBJ2-5 and V is TRBV6-2 or TRBV6-3, with 8 bases identical to TRBD2. Germline lookup yields CDR1 MNHEY and CDR2 SVGEGT. J gave up 6 bases and V 0 bases, and 12 bases lay outside the gene matches. The CDR3 consists of 17 residues. CDR3 bases: TGTGCCAGCAGTTACTCGAATTACCGGGGGGGCGGAAAGACCCAGTACTTC. Its protein is CASSYSNYRGGGKTQYF.

The chain links TRBV2 to TRBJ2-5; 9 nucleotides agree with TRBD2. V gave up 2 bases and J gave up 0 bases; unmatched junction bases: 4. This CDR3 is built from 16 residues. Germline V gene lookup returns CDR1 SNHLY and CDR2 FYNNEI. CDR3 nucleotide sequence: TGTGCCAGCAGTGAAATCAGCGGGGGGTACCAAGAGACCCAGTACTTC. It translates to CASSEISGGYQETQYF.